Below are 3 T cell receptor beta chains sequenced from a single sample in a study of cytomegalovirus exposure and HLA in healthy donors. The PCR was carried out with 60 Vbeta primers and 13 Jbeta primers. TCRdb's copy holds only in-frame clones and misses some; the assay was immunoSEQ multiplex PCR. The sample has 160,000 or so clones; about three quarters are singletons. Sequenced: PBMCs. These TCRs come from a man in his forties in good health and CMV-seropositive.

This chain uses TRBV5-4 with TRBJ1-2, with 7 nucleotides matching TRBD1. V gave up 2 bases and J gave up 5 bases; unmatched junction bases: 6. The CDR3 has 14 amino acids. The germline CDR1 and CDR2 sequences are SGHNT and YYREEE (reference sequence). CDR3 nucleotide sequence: TGTGCCAGCAGCTTACCACAGGGACAGTATGGCTACACCTTC. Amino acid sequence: CASSLPQGQYGYTF.

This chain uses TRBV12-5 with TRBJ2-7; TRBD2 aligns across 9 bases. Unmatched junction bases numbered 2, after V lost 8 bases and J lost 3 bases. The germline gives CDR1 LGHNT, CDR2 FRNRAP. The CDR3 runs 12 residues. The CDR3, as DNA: TGTGCTAGTCATAGCGGGAGCTACGAGCAGTACTTC. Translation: CASHSGSYEQYF.

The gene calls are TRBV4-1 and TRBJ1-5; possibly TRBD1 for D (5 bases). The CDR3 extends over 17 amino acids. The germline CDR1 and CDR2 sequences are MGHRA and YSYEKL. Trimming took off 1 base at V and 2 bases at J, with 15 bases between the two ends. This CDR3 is CASSQVQRGVGNQPQHF. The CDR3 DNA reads TGCGCCAGCAGCCAAGTTCAGCGGGGCGTTGGCAATCAGCCCCAGCATTTT.